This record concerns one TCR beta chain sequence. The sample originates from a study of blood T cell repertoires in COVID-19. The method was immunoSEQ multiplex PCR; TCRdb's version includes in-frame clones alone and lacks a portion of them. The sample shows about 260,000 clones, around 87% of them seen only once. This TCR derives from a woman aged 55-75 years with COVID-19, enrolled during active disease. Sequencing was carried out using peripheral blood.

The CDR3 DNA reads as TGTGCCACCAGCAGAGGCGGGTCTGCAGGGGGTCCAAACACCATATATTTT. Translating gives CATSRGGSAGGPNTIYF. The rearrangement uses TRBV15 and TRBJ1-3, with 7 nucleotides matching TRBD1. The germline V gene has CDR1 LNHNV and CDR2 YYDKDF (reference sequence). V was clipped by 1 base and J by 6 bases; unmatched bases: 12. The CDR3 consists of 17 residues.